The 4 T cell receptor beta chains below were found in one sample sequenced in a study of T cells after yellow fever vaccination. One entry per CDR3 protein, called by TCRdb with MiXCR from the 5' RACE reads. The table has some 320,000 distinct CDR3 sequences, around 4.4% seen once; the top ten hold approximately 19%. Sequenced material: PBMCs, taken 15 days after the yellow fever booster vaccination. These receptors were taken from a man between 18 and 29 years old who received the YFV17D yellow fever vaccine.

This clonotype was recorded at least ten times. The chain is built from TRBV5-5 and TRBJ1-6; D call uncertain. CDR3 length equals 14 residues. Germline V gene data show CDR1 as SGHKS and CDR2 as YYEKEE (reference sequence). Trimming pared 1 base from V and 8 bases from J, leaving 10 bases between. CDR3 bases: TGTGCCAGCAGCTTGCGGGCAAGGGATTCACCCCTCCACTTT. It is translated as CASSLRARDSPLHF.

This clonotype was found a few times. The V call is TRBV28, the J call TRBJ2-7; D is perhaps TRBD2 (5 bases). V lost 7 bases and J lost 0, with 13 bases in between. This CDR3 has 14 residues. Germline loops: CDR1 MDHEN, CDR2 SYDVKM. The CDR3 coding sequence is TGTGCCAGCACCTCGAGTGGGAGCTCCTACGAGCAGTACGTC. Its protein is CASTSSGSSYEQYV.

Written as DNA, the CDR3 is TGTGCCAGCAGTCGCGGGGGTTCCGCATCCTACGAGCAGTACTTC. It specifies CASSRGGSASYEQYF. This chain connects TRBV7-2 to TRBJ2-7; 7 bases line up with TRBD2. Germline V lookup: CDR1 SGHTA, CDR2 FQGNSA. The CDR3 covers 15 residues. J was trimmed by 1 base and V by 6 bases; bases with no gene match: 9.

This clonotype has just a few counts. A much larger clone lies a single base off, so this may be a read error. The chain has TRBV12-3 or TRBV12-4 and TRBJ2-5; 7 bases agree with TRBD1. The J segment lost 4 bases and the V segment lost 6 bases, leaving 8 bases of the junction unmatched. There are 14 residues in the CDR3. The CDR3 coding sequence is TGTGCCAGCAGCCAAGAAAGGGGGCGAGAGACCCAGTACTTC. Translated, it gives CASSQERGRETQYF.